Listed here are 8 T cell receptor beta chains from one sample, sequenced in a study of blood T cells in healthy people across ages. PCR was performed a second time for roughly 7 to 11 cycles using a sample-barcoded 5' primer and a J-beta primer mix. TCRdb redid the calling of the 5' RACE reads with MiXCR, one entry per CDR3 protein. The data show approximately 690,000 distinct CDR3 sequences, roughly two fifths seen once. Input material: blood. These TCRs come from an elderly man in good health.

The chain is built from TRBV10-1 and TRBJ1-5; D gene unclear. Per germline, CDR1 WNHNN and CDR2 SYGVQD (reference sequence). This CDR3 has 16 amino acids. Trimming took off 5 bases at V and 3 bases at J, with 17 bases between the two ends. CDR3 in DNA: TGCGCCAGCAGTCAATCCGAGAGGGAGGTCAATCAGCCCCAGCATTTT. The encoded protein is CASSQSEREVNQPQHF.

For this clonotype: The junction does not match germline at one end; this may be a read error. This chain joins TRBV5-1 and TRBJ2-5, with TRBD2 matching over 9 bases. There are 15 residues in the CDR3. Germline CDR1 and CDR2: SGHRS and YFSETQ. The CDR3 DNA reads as TGCACCAGCGGGAGGATCCGCGGGGACCTAGAGACCCAGTACTTC. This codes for CTSGRIRGDLETQYF.

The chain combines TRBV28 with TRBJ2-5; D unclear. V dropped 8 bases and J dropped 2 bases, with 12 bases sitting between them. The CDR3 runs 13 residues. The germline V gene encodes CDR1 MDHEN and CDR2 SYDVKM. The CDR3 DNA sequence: TGTGCCAGCCTCTCGCGGATGCAAGAGACCCAGTACTTC. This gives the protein CASLSRMQETQYF.

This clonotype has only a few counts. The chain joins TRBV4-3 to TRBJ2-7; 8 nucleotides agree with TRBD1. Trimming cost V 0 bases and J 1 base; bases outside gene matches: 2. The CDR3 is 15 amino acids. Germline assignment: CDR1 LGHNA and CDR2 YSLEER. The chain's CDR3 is CASSQEGTGSYEQYF. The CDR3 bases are TGCGCCAGCAGCCAAGAAGGGACAGGATCCTACGAGCAGTACTTC.

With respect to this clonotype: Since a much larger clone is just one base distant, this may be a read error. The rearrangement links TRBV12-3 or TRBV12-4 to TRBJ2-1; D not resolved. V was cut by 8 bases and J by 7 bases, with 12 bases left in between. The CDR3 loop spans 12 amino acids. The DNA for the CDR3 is TGTGCCAGCCGTGACCTGGGGAATGAGCAGTTCTTC. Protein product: CASRDLGNEQFF.

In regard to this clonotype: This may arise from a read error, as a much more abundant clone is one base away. CDR3 in DNA: TGCGCCAGCAGTGAGTCTTCTGTGGAAGAGACCCAGTACTTC. Protein: CASSESSVEETQYF. V gene TRBV10-1 combines with J gene TRBJ2-5; no reliable D call. The V and J ends lost 0 bases and 3 bases respectively, with 8 bases between them. Germline V gives CDR1 WNHNN, CDR2 SYGVQD (reference sequence). The CDR3 length is 14 residues.

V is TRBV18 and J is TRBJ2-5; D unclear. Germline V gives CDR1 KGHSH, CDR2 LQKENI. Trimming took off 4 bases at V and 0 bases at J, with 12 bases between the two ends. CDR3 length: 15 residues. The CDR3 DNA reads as TGTGCCAGCTCACGTCAACCGAAGTACCAAGAGACCCAGTACTTC. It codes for CASSRQPKYQETQYF.

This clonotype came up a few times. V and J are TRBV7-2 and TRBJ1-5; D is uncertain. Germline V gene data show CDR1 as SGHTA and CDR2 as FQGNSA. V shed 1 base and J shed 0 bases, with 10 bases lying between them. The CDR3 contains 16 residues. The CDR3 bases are TGTGCCAGCAGCTTAGAGGCCGGATATAGCAATCAGCCCCAGCATTTT. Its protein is CASSLEAGYSNQPQHF.